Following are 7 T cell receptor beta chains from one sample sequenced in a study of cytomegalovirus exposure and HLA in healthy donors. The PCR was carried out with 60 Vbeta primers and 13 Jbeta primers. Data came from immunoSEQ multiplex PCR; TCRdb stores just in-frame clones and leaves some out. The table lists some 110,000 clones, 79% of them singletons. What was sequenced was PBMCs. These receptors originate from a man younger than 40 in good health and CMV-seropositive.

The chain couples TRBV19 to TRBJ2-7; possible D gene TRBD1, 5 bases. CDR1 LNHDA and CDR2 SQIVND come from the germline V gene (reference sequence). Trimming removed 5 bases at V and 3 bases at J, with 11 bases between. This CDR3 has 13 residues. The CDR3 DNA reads TGTGCCAGTAGTTCCCGCGACAGCTACGAGCAGTACTTC. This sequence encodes CASSSRDSYEQYF. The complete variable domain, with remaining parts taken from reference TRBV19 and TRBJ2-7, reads DGGITQSPKYLFRKEGQNVTLSCEQNLNHDAMYWYRQDPGQGLRLIYYSQIVNDFQKGDIAEGYSVSREKKESFPLTVTSAQKNPTAFYLCASSSRDSYEQYFGPGTRLTVT.

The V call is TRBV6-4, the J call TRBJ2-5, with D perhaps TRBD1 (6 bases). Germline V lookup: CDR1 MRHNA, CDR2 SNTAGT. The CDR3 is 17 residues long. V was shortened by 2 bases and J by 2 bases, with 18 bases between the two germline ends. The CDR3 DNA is TGTGCCAGCAGTGACATCGACAGGCGAGGATTACAAGAGACCCAGTACTTC. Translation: CASSDIDRRGLQETQYF.

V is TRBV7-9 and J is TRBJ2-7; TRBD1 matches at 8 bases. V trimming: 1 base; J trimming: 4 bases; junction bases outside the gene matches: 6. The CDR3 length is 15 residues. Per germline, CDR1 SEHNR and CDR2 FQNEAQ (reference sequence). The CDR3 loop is CASSLVRDRGYEQYF. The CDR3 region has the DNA TGTGCCAGCAGCTTAGTGCGTGACAGGGGTTACGAGCAGTACTTC.

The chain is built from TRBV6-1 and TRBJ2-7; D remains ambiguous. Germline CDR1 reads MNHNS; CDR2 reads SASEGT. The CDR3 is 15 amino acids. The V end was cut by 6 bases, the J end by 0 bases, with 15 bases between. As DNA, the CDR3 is TGTGCCAGCAGAACCTCAGACAAGTACTCCTACGAGCAGTACTTC. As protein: CASRTSDKYSYEQYF.

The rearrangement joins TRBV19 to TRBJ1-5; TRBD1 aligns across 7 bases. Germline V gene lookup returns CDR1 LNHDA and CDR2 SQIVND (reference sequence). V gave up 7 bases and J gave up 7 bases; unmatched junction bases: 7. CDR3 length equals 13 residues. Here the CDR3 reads CASTRDRGQPQHF. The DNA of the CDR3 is TGTGCCAGTACTCGGGACAGAGGACAGCCCCAGCATTTT. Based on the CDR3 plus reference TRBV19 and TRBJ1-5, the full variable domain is DGGITQSPKYLFRKEGQNVTLSCEQNLNHDAMYWYRQDPGQGLRLIYYSQIVNDFQKGDIAEGYSVSREKKESFPLTVTSAQKNPTAFYLCASTRDRGQPQHFGDGTRLSIL.

The CDR3 DNA follows: TGTGCCTGGAGTGTCGGGAGGGGCGCCGGGGAGCTGTTTTTT. Translated, it gives CAWSVGRGAGELFF. The chain has TRBV30 and TRBJ2-2; 8 bases line up with TRBD2. V was clipped by 0 bases and J by 6 bases; unmatched bases: 3. The CDR3 consists of 14 residues. Germline CDR1 GTSNPN, CDR2 SVGIG (reference sequence).

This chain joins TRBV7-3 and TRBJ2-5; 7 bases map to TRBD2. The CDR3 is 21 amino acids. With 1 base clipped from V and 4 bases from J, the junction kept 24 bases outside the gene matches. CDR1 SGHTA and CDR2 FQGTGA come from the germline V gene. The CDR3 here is CASSLNGGGNKRERLGETQYF. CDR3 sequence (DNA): TGTGCCAGCAGCTTAAACGGGGGAGGGAATAAGCGAGAGCGACTGGGAGAGACCCAGTACTTC.